This T cell receptor beta chain was identified during a study of T cell responses to AZD1222 COVID-19 vaccine. Germline trimming cut 4 bases from V and 4 bases from J; bases unmatched to any gene: 5. The CDR3 loop spans 14 amino acids. From germline, CDR1 is GTSNPN and CDR2 SVGIG (reference sequence). Some clones are missing from TCRdb's copy, which holds only in-frame ones; the method was immunoSEQ multiplex PCR. The data hold tens of thousands of clones, with under 85% observed a single time. The genes are TRBV30 and TRBJ1-5, with 9 bases matching TRBD1. The starting material was peripheral blood, obtained on day 0 of MenACWY control vaccination. This receptor was taken from an adult in good health. The CDR3 nucleotides are TGTGCCTGGAAGGCCGGGACAGGGAATCAGCCCCAGCATTTT. The encoded protein is CAWKAGTGNQPQHF. The whole variable domain, remainder taken from reference TRBV30 and TRBJ1-5, is SQTIHQWPATLVQPVGSPLSLECTVEGTSNPNLYWYRQAAGRGLQLLFYSVGIGQISSEVPQNLSASRPQDRQFILSSKKLLLSDSGFYLCAWKAGTGNQPQHFGDGTRLSIL.